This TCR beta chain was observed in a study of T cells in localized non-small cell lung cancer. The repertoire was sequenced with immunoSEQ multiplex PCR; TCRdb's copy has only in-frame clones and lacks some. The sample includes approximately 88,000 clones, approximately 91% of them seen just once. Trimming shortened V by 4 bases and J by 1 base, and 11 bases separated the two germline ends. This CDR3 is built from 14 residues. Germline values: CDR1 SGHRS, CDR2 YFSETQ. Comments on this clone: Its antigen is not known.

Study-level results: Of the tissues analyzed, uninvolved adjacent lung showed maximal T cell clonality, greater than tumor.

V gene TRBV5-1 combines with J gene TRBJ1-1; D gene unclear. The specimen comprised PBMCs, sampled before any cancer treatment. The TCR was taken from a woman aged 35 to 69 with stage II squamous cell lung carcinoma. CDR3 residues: CASSNPRANTEAFF. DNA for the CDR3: TGCGCCAGCAGCAATCCGAGGGCGAACACTGAAGCTTTCTTT.